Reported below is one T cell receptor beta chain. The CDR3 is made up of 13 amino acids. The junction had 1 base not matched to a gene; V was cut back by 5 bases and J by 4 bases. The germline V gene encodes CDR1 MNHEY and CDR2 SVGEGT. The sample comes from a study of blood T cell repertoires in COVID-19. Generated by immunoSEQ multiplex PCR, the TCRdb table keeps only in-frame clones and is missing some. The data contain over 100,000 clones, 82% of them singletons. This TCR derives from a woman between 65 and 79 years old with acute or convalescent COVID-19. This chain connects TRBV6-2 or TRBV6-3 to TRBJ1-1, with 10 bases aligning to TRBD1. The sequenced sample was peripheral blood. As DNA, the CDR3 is TGTGCCAGCAGTCGGACAGGGGGCACTGAAGCTTTCTTT. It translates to CASSRTGGTEAFF.